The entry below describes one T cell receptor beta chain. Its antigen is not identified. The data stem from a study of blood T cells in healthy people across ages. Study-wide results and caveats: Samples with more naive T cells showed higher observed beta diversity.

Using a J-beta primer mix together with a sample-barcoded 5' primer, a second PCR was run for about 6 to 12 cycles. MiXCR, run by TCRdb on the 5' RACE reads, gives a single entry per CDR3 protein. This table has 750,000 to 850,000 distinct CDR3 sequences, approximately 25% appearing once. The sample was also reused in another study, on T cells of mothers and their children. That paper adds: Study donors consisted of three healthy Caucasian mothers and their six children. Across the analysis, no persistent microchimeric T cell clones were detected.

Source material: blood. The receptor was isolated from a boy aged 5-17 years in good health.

The CDR3 region is CASSQAGSPDTQYF. DNA of the CDR3: TGTGCCAGCAGCCAAGCGGGAAGCCCGGATACGCAGTATTTT. V gene TRBV7-3 combines with J gene TRBJ2-3, with 7 nucleotides matching TRBD2. Germline V gene sequence: CDR1 SGHTA, CDR2 FQGTGA. V lost 5 bases to trimming and J lost 6 bases; unmatched junction nucleotides: 8. The CDR3 loop spans 14 amino acids.